This T cell receptor beta chain was profiled in a study of radiation and T cells in renal cell carcinoma. Across the study: Nephrectomy followed 15 Gy stereotactic body radiation by 4 weeks.

Time point given: blood 2 weeks post-SBRT. The treatment was: 15 Gy SBRT to primary tumor, nephrectomy 4 weeks later. The data were produced by immunoSEQ multiplex PCR, yet TCRdb's version contains in-frame clones alone and is incomplete. The profile covers 120,000 or so clones, with roughly four fifths appearing a single time and 1.5% to 2% taken by the ten largest. Whole-study findings and limits: Baseline intratumoral clonotype presence is unknown without pretreatment biopsies.

The CDR3 is 16 amino acids. V lost 5 bases and J 9 bases, leaving 21 bases between the germline ends. Looked up from germline, CDR1 is SGDLS and CDR2 is YYNGEE. Points on this clone: What it binds is unknown.

The material was blood, obtained from a patient whose treatment included radiotherapy and nephrectomy. This sequence originates from an older woman with renal cell carcinoma. The gene calls are TRBV9 and TRBJ1-6, with a tentative D call TRBD1 (6 bases). CDR3 in amino acids: CASSREGGILGSPLHF. The CDR3 DNA follows: TGTGCCAGCAGTAGAGAGGGGGGGATACTAGGTTCACCCCTCCACTTT.